One and the same sample provided the 8 T cell receptor beta chains below, sequenced in a study of spatial heterogeneity in lung cancer. Time point denoted: blood at routine non-recurrence follow-up after resection. TCRdb recomputed calls from the 5' RACE reads with MiXCR, one row per CDR3 protein. This table has roughly 16,000 distinct CDR3 sequences, roughly 6% appearing once. Specimen: PBMCs, collected at follow-up. The source is a male donor with early-stage non-small cell lung cancer.

This clonotype was found many times. The J gene is TRBJ1-1, the V gene TRBV20-1; 7 nucleotides match TRBD1. Germline V gene data show CDR1 as DFQATT and CDR2 as SNEGSKA (reference sequence). CDR3 size: 14 residues. J lost 3 bases, V lost 5 bases, and 9 bases had no gene match. The CDR3 coding sequence is TGCAGTGCTCAAGACAGGGCCTCCCACACTGAAGCTTTCTTT. Protein: CSAQDRASHTEAFF.

This clonotype has just a few counts. This rearrangement joins TRBV6-1 to TRBJ2-7; 8 positions agree with TRBD1. Germline CDR1 is MNHNS and CDR2 is SASEGT. The CDR3 contains 15 residues. Trimming cost V 6 bases and J 1 base; bases outside gene matches: 8. CDR3 DNA sequence: TGTGCCAGCAGCCCCGGGACAGGTAATTCCTACGAGCAGTACTTC. It is translated as CASSPGTGNSYEQYF.

This clonotype was recorded at least ten times. The chain links TRBV7-2 to TRBJ1-1, with no clear D. This CDR3 has 14 residues. The ends were cut back, 5 bases at V and 1 base at J, with 11 bases in the middle. In germline, CDR1 is SGHTA, CDR2 FQGNSA. As DNA, the CDR3 is TGTGCCAGCAGCGTGAGGTCAGGGAACACTGAAGCTTTCTTT. Its protein product is CASSVRSGNTEAFF.

This clonotype was seen at least ten times. The chain uses TRBV5-1 and TRBJ1-1; D unresolved. Trimming took 4 bases from V and 5 from J, leaving 12 bases between them. This CDR3 region has 13 residues. The germline gives CDR1 SGHRS, CDR2 YFSETQ. CDR3 nucleotide sequence: TGCGCCAGCAGCGGAATGGGTTTAACTGAAGCTTTCTTT. Its protein product is CASSGMGLTEAFF. Full variable domain (remainder filled in from reference TRBV5-1 and TRBJ1-1): KAGVTQTPRYLIKTRGQQVTLSCSPISGHRSVSWYQQTPGQGLQFLFEYFSETQRNKGNFPGRFSGRQFSNSRSEMNVSTLELGDSALYLCASSGMGLTEAFFGQGTRLTVV.

This clonotype was seen repeatedly, ten times or more. This rearrangement joins TRBV4-3 to TRBJ1-4; D ambiguous. Germline V gives CDR1 LGHNA, CDR2 YSLEER. Trimming pared 0 bases from V and 3 bases from J, leaving 17 bases between. This CDR3 has 18 residues. DNA of the CDR3: TGCGCCAGCAGCCAAGATCCAGGCAGAAAGGGTTCTAATGAAAAACTGTTTTTT. Amino acid sequence: CASSQDPGRKGSNEKLFF.

This clonotype was picked up many times. The V call is TRBV27, the J call TRBJ2-1; 7 positions agree with TRBD2. CDR1 and CDR2 from the germline V gene are MNHEY and SMNVEV (reference sequence). V gave up 3 bases and J gave up 0 bases; unmatched junction bases: 5. The CDR3 is 16 amino acids. This CDR3 reads CASSFAGGSSYNEQFF. In nucleotides, the CDR3 is TGTGCCAGCAGTTTCGCGGGCGGGAGCTCCTACAATGAGCAGTTCTTC.

This clonotype was seen repeatedly, ten times or more. The chain has TRBV4-1 and TRBJ1-3; the D is unclear. V lost 8 bases, J lost 2 bases, and 19 bases lay in between. Germline V gene data show CDR1 as MGHRA and CDR2 as YSYEKL. The CDR3 has 16 amino acids. This chain's CDR3 is CASRPVGLRPGNTIYF. CDR3 bases: TGCGCCAGCCGCCCCGTAGGGTTGCGTCCTGGAAACACCATATATTTT.

This clonotype was recorded many times. The rearrangement links TRBV2 to TRBJ2-5; D is unclear. Germline V gene data show CDR1 as SNHLY and CDR2 as FYNNEI. CDR3 length: 11 amino acids. V shed 7 bases and J shed 2 bases, with 5 bases lying between them. The CDR3 sequence: CASTPQETQYF. The DNA of the CDR3 is TGTGCCAGCACCCCACAAGAGACCCAGTACTTC.